The present entry profiles one TCR beta chain with its context. Its antigen remains unknown. The CDR3 consists of 17 residues. V gave up 4 bases and J gave up 8 bases, with 26 bases separating them. Looked up from germline, CDR1 is MDHEN and CDR2 is SYDVKM. This specimen comes from a study of OX40 agonist ivuxolimab in advanced cancers. Study outcomes and limitations: Within 6 weeks, CD4+ and CD8+ blood T cells expanded clonally at 0.1 to 3.0 mg/kg.

The repertoire was sequenced with immunoSEQ multiplex PCR; TCRdb's copy has only in-frame clones and lacks some. The table has some 100,000 clones, 65% to 90% seen once. Source: CD4+ or CD8+ T cells sorted from blood, taken in a trial of the OX40 agonist ivuxolimab. J is TRBJ1-1 and V is TRBV28, with a tentative D call TRBD1 (6 bases). The receptor was isolated from an adult with an advanced solid tumor such as melanoma, head and neck, liver or kidney cancer. The CDR3 here is CASSSPSTPDRAREAFF. The CDR3 DNA is TGTGCCAGCAGTTCACCCTCAACTCCGGACAGAGCCCGAGAAGCTTTCTTT.